The sequence of this TCR beta chain was determined in a study of glioma-infiltrating T cells. This clonotype was recorded many times. Its antigen remains unidentified. Findings and caveats of the study: Above-expected tissue-blood divergence occurred in all gliomas, most in low-grade ones.

The iRepertoire nested amplicon-rescue multiplex PCR amplified TCR alpha and beta CDR3s from RNA. Input was 100-400 ng of tissue mRNA or PBMC total RNA. TCRdb analysed the multiplex PCR reads with MiXCR anew, one entry per CDR3 protein. The sample has around 190,000 distinct CDR3 sequences, around 40% seen once. The sample was glioma tissue, nonneoplastic brain tissue, or PBMCs (not recorded which). The source of this sequence is a human donor with low-grade glioma or glioblastoma, undergoing nonglioma brain surgery, or in good health (not recorded which).

The CDR3 sequence is CASSNPGRSSDEQYF. CDR3 nucleotides: TGTGCCAGCAGTAACCCGGGACGGAGCTCGGACGAGCAGTACTTC. The gene calls are TRBV6-1 and TRBJ2-7; D may match TRBD1 or TRBD2 (5 bases each). The CDR3 has 15 amino acids. Trimming removed 5 bases at V and 5 bases at J, with 19 bases between. Germline V CDR1 and CDR2: MNHNS, SASEGT.